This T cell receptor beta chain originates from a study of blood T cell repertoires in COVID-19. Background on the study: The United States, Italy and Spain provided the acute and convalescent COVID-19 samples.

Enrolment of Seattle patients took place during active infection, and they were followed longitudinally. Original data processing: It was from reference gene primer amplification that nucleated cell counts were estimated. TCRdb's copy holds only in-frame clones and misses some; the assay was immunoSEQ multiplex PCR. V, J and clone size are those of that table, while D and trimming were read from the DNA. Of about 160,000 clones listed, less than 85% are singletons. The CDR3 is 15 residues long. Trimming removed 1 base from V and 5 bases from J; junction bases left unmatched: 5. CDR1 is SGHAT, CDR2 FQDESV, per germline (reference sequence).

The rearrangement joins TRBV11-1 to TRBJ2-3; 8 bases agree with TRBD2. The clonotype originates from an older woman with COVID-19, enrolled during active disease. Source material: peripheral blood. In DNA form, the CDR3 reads TGTGCCAGCAGCTTAGAGCGGGGGAATATAGATACGCAGTATTTT. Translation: CASSLERGNIDTQYF.